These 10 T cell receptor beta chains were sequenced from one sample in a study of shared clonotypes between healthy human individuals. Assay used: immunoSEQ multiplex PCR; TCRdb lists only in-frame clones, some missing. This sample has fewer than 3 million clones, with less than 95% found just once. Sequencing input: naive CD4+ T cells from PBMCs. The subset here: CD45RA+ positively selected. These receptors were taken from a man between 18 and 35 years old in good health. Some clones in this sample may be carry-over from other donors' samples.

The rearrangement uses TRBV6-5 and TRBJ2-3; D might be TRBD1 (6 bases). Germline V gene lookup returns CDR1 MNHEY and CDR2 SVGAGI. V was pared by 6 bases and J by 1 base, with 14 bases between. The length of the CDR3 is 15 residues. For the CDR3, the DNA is TGTGCCAGCAGACGACAGGCCTGGGGCACAGATACGCAGTATTTT. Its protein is CASRRQAWGTDTQYF.

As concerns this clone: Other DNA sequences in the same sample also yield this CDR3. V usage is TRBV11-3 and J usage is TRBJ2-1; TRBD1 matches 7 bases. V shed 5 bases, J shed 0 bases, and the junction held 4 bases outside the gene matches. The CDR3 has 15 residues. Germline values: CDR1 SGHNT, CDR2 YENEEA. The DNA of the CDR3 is TGTGCCAGCAGCCCCAGACAGGGCTCCTACAATGAGCAGTTCTTC. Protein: CASSPRQGSYNEQFF.

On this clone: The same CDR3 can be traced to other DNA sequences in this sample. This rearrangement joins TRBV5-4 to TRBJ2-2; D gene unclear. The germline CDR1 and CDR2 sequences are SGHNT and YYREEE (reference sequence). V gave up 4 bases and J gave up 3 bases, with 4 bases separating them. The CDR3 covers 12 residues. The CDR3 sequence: CASSLYTGELFF. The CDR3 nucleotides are TGTGCCAGCAGCCTGTACACCGGGGAGCTGTTTTTT.

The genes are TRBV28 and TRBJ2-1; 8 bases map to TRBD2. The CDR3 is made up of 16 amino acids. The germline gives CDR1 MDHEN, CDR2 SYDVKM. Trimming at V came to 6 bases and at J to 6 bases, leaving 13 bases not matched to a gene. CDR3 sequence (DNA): TGTGCCAGCAGCCCCAAGTCCGGGAGGGCTGGCAATGAGCAGTTCTTC. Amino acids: CASSPKSGRAGNEQFF.

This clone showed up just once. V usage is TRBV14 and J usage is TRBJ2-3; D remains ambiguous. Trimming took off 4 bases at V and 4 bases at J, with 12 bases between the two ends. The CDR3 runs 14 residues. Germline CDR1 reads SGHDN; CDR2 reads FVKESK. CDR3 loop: CASSPRPRPDTQYF. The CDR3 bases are TGTGCCAGCAGCCCCAGACCACGTCCAGATACGCAGTATTTT.

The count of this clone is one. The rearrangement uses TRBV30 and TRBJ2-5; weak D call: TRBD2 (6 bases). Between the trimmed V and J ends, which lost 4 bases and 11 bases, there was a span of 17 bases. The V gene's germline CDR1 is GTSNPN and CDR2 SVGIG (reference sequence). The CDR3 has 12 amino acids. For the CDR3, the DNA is TGTGCCTGGAACGCAGTCTCGGGGGAGCAGTACTTC. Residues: CAWNAVSGEQYF.

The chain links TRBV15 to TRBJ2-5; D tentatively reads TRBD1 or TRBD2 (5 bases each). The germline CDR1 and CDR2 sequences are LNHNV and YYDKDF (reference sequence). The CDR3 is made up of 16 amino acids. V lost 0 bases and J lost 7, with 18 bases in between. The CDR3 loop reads CATSRELGPGRGTQYF. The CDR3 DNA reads TGTGCCACCAGCAGAGAGCTCGGGCCAGGGAGAGGGACCCAGTACTTC.

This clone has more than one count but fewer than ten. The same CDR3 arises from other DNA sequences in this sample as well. The DNA for the CDR3 is TGTGCCTGGGGGAGACAGGGGAATCAGCCCCAGCATTTT. Translating it yields CAWGRQGNQPQHF. The gene calls are TRBV30 and TRBJ1-5; 8 bases fit TRBD1. The CDR3 loop spans 13 amino acids. Per germline, CDR1 GTSNPN and CDR2 SVGIG (reference sequence). V lost 5 bases, J lost 4 bases, and 4 bases stayed unmatched.

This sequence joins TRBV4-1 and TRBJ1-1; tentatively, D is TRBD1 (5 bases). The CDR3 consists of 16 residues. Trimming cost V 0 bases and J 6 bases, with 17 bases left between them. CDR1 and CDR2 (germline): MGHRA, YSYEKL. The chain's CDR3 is CASSQDYVRVTSEAFF. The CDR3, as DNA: TGCGCCAGCAGCCAAGATTACGTCAGGGTGACTTCTGAAGCTTTCTTT.

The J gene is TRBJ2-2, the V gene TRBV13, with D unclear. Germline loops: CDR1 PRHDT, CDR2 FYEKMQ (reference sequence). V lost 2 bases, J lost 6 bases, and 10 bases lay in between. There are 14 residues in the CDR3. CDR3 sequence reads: CASSLRLGSGELFF. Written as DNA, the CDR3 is TGTGCCAGCAGCTTACGGTTGGGGTCCGGGGAGCTGTTTTTT.